Below are 29 T cell receptor beta chains sequenced from a single sample in a study of T cells after yellow fever vaccination. MiXCR, applied by TCRdb to the 5' RACE reads, yields one record per CDR3 protein. The sample includes some 160,000 distinct CDR3 sequences, over 7% of them seen just once. The starting material was CD8+ T cells sorted from PBMCs, obtained 45 days after the yellow fever booster vaccination. The origin of the receptors is a young man who received the YFV17D yellow fever vaccine.

The rearrangement joins TRBV5-6 to TRBJ1-5, with D uncertain. This CDR3 is built from 12 residues. V lost 2 bases and J lost 9, with 9 bases in between. Germline V gene data show CDR1 as SGHDT and CDR2 as YYEEEE. CDR3 sequence (DNA): TGTGCCAGCAGCTTAGGTGGCCTGCCCCAGCATTTT. This translates into CASSLGGLPQHF.

Ten or more counts support this clonotype. This chain connects TRBV11-2 to TRBJ2-5; a weak D match, TRBD1 (6 bases). Trimming shortened V by 5 bases and J by 2 bases, and 24 bases separated the two germline ends. This CDR3 region has 18 residues. Germline assignment: CDR1 SGHAT and CDR2 FQNNGV. CDR3 region: CASSPLSREIGGQETQYF. Written as DNA, the CDR3 is TGTGCCAGCAGCCCCCTGTCGAGGGAAATAGGGGGACAAGAGACCCAGTACTTC. The whole variable domain, filled in from reference TRBV11-2 and TRBJ2-5, reads EAGVAQSPRYKIIEKRQSVAFWCNPISGHATLYWYQQILGQGPKLLIQFQNNGVVDDSQLPKDRFSAERLKGVDSTLKIQPAKLEDSAVYLCASSPLSREIGGQETQYFGPGTRLLVL.

The chain joins TRBV6-6 to TRBJ2-5; D uncertain. The V end lost 4 bases, the J end lost 2 bases, and 11 bases lay between the germline ends. This CDR3 is 14 amino acids long. Germline lookup yields CDR1 MNHNY and CDR2 SVGAGI (reference sequence). For the CDR3, the DNA is TGTGCCAGCAGTTTCACCGGGCCTCAAGAGACCCAGTACTTC. It specifies CASSFTGPQETQYF.

The sample holds many counts of this clonotype. This rearrangement joins TRBV7-9 to TRBJ1-5; no clear D. With 4 bases removed from V and 11 bases from J, the gap between germline ends came to 15 bases. Germline V gene data show CDR1 as SEHNR and CDR2 as FQNEAQ (reference sequence). The CDR3 contains 13 residues. In DNA, the CDR3 is TGTGCCAGCAGCTCGGGGTGGGAGTTGGCCCAGCATTTT. It encodes CASSSGWELAQHF.

The chain links TRBV11-2 to TRBJ2-1, with D hard to call. The CDR3 is 11 residues long. Per germline, CDR1 SGHAT and CDR2 FQNNGV. With 5 bases removed from V and 10 bases from J, the gap between germline ends came to 9 bases. CDR3 nucleotide sequence: TGTGCCAGCAGCGCGTGGTCGGAGCAGTTCTTC. It codes for CASSAWSEQFF.

This chain joins TRBV19 and TRBJ2-3; D not certain. Trimming stripped 3 bases from V and 6 bases from J, with 10 bases between. In germline, CDR1 is LNHDA, CDR2 SQIVND (reference sequence). The CDR3 runs to 13 residues. The CDR3 region has the DNA TGTGCCAGTAGTATCCCCCCTGAGGATACGCAGTATTTT. Residues: CASSIPPEDTQYF.

This sequence joins TRBV5-4 and TRBJ1-6; D uncertain. Per germline, CDR1 SGHNT and CDR2 YYREEE (reference sequence). V lost 2 bases and J 9 bases, leaving 15 bases between the germline ends. The CDR3 contains 15 residues. CDR3 amino acids: CASSLFRDRSSPLHF. The CDR3 region has the DNA TGTGCCAGCAGCTTATTTAGGGATCGGAGTTCACCCCTCCACTTT.

This clonotype was detected only a few times. This chain connects TRBV7-9 to TRBJ2-7; TRBD1 matches 12 bases. After removal of 1 base from V and 5 bases from J, the junction contained 6 bases not matched to a gene. There are 16 residues in the CDR3. CDR1 and CDR2 (germline): SEHNR, FQNEAQ (reference sequence). This CDR3 reads CASSLVPGQGANEQYF. CDR3 bases: TGTGCCAGCAGCTTAGTACCGGGACAGGGGGCCAACGAGCAGTACTTC.

The chain combines TRBV4-1 with TRBJ2-7; 8 bases fit TRBD2. Germline loops: CDR1 MGHRA, CDR2 YSYEKL. V shed 0 bases, J shed 3 bases, and the junction held 4 bases outside the gene matches. This CDR3 is 15 amino acids long. The CDR3 sequence: CASSQEGLGGYEQYF. CDR3 nucleotides: TGCGCCAGCAGCCAAGAGGGACTAGGGGGCTACGAGCAGTACTTC.

This clonotype has only a few counts. The chain employs TRBV13 and TRBJ2-5; D unclear. There are 13 residues in the CDR3. Germline V gives CDR1 PRHDT, CDR2 FYEKMQ (reference sequence). The V end lost 4 bases, the J end lost 2 bases, and 8 bases lay between the germline ends. The CDR3 sequence is CASSYWGQETQYF. The CDR3 DNA reads as TGTGCCAGCAGCTACTGGGGACAAGAGACCCAGTACTTC.

This clonotype was seen repeatedly, ten times or more. The V gene is TRBV7-9, the J gene TRBJ2-7; 9 bases map to TRBD1. After removal of 5 bases from V and 6 bases from J, the junction contained 5 bases not matched to a gene. Germline values: CDR1 SEHNR, CDR2 FQNEAQ (reference sequence). The CDR3 consists of 13 residues. The CDR3: CASSITGQGEQYF. The DNA of the CDR3 is TGTGCCAGCAGCATAACGGGACAGGGCGAGCAGTACTTC.

This clonotype appeared a few times. The rearrangement uses TRBV5-1 and TRBJ2-3; D remains unclear. CDR3 length equals 14 residues. Germline-derived CDR1 and CDR2 are SGHRS and YFSETQ. The V end was cut by 3 bases, the J end by 2 bases, with 10 bases between. As DNA, the CDR3 is TGCGCCAGCAGCTCCTATGACACCACAGATACGCAGTATTTT. Encoded protein: CASSSYDTTDTQYF.

This clonotype came up a few times. The chain uses TRBV6-2 or TRBV6-3 and TRBJ2-3; 7 bases agree with TRBD2. The CDR3 length is 13 residues. Germline V gene lookup returns CDR1 MNHEY and CDR2 SVGEGT. J was trimmed by 3 bases and V by 5 bases; bases with no gene match: 2. This chain's CDR3 is CASSAGETDTQYF. The CDR3 region has the DNA TGTGCCAGCAGTGCGGGAGAAACAGATACGCAGTATTTT.

This chain links TRBV10-3 with TRBJ2-1; 12 bases agree with TRBD1. The CDR3 is 18 amino acids. Germline V gene data show CDR1 as ENHRY and CDR2 as SYGVKD. V lost 2 bases to trimming and J lost 8 bases; unmatched junction nucleotides: 13. CDR3 sequence reads: CAISELFPRDRGPHEQFF. CDR3 nucleotides: TGTGCCATCAGTGAGCTATTCCCCCGGGACAGGGGGCCCCATGAGCAGTTCTTC.

The sample holds a few counts of this clonotype. The chain is built from TRBV12-3 or TRBV12-4 and TRBJ2-7, with 10 positions matching TRBD1. There are 15 residues in the CDR3. After removal of 7 bases from V and 5 bases from J, the junction contained 11 bases not matched to a gene. The CDR3 reads CASTLEGQGRNEQYF. CDR3 coding DNA: TGTGCCAGCACCCTCGAGGGACAGGGGAGAAACGAGCAGTACTTC.

This clonotype has just a few counts. The chain is built from TRBV11-2 and TRBJ2-7, with D uncertain. Trimming removed 5 bases from V and 2 bases from J, with 13 bases in between. The CDR3 runs 14 residues. In germline, CDR1 is SGHAT, CDR2 FQNNGV. Here the CDR3 DNA reads TGTGCCAGCAGCCTTGGACCTAACCCCTACGAGCAGTACGTC. Its translation: CASSLGPNPYEQYV.

This clonotype was seen a few times. The V and J genes are TRBV12-3 or TRBV12-4 and TRBJ2-1; no clear D. This CDR3 spans 12 amino acids. Trimming removed 8 bases from V and 7 bases from J, with 12 bases in between. CDR3 nucleotides: TGTGCCAGCTCCTCAATGGGGAATGAGCAGTTCTTC. This translates into CASSSMGNEQFF.

The rearrangement links TRBV9 to TRBJ2-3; 9 bases line up with TRBD1. The germline gives CDR1 SGDLS, CDR2 YYNGEE. With V trimmed by 6 bases and J by 2 bases, 7 bases remained unmatched. The CDR3 is 15 amino acids. CDR3 nucleotide sequence: TGTGCCAGCACTGGGACAGGGACGATCACAGATACGCAGTATTTT. Its translation: CASTGTGTITDTQYF.

This clonotype was counted only a few times. The V and J genes are TRBV5-1 and TRBJ2-1, with 9 bases aligning to TRBD1. The V and J ends lost 0 bases and 1 base, in that order; junction bases with no gene match: 2. Germline V gene lookup returns CDR1 SGHRS and CDR2 YFSETQ. This CDR3 comprises 16 residues. Here the CDR3 reads CASSLVGQGSYNEQFF. Here the CDR3 DNA reads TGCGCCAGCAGCTTGGTGGGACAGGGTTCCTACAATGAGCAGTTCTTC.

This clonotype was counted between two and nine times. V is TRBV7-2 and J is TRBJ2-4; a weak D match, TRBD1 (5 bases). The ends were cut back, 2 bases at V and 1 base at J, with 6 bases in the middle. The CDR3 sequence is 14 residues long. The germline gives CDR1 SGHTA, CDR2 FQGNSA. CDR3 bases: TGTGCCAGCAGCTTAAGGGGCGCCAAAAACATTCAGTACTTC. It yields the protein CASSLRGAKNIQYF.

This clonotype was detected a few times. This chain links TRBV6-2 or TRBV6-3 with TRBJ2-7; a possible D gene is TRBD2 (5 bases). The CDR3 extends over 12 amino acids. V gave up 8 bases and J gave up 4 bases, with 12 bases separating them. Per germline, CDR1 MNHEY and CDR2 SVGEGT. CDR3: CASDTSGYEQYF. The DNA of the CDR3 is TGTGCCAGCGACACGAGCGGATACGAGCAGTACTTC.

This clonotype occurred a few times. The chain recombines TRBV28 with TRBJ2-1; TRBD2 aligns across 7 bases. This CDR3 is built from 17 residues. Germline V CDR1 and CDR2: MDHEN, SYDVKM. J gave up 1 base and V 6 bases, and 12 bases lay outside the gene matches. This CDR3 is CASSMALGGGSYNEQFF. DNA for the CDR3: TGTGCCAGCAGCATGGCCCTTGGGGGGGGTTCCTACAATGAGCAGTTCTTC.

The CDR3, as DNA: TGTGCCTGGAGTCAGGGGGGAAAATCTCAGCCCCAGCATTTT. This encodes CAWSQGGKSQPQHF. The chain is built from TRBV30 and TRBJ1-5; 7 bases agree with TRBD1. The V gene's germline CDR1 is GTSNPN and CDR2 SVGIG (reference sequence). J gave up 6 bases and V 2 bases, and 7 bases lay outside the gene matches. The CDR3 totals 14 residues.

The chain recombines TRBV4-2 with TRBJ2-5; tentatively, D is TRBD2 (5 bases). The germline V and J ends were trimmed by 6 bases and 4 bases, with 18 bases remaining between them. Germline loops: CDR1 LGHNA, CDR2 YNFKEQ. This CDR3 spans 15 amino acids. The CDR3 DNA reads TGTGCCAGCAGGCGCTGGGGTAGCGTGCTAGAGACCCAGTACTTC. It is translated as CASRRWGSVLETQYF.

This clonotype was seen a few times. The J gene is TRBJ2-2, the V gene TRBV7-8; 11 bases are shared with TRBD1. Germline V gene sequence: CDR1 SGHVS, CDR2 FQNEAQ. The CDR3 covers 21 residues. With 1 base clipped from V and 7 bases from J, the junction kept 20 bases outside the gene matches. In DNA form, the CDR3 reads TGTGCCAGCAGCTTAGAGATGGACAGGGGGCATATGGGGCCGCCGGGCGGGGAGCTGTTTTTT. It yields the protein CASSLEMDRGHMGPPGGELFF.

The genes are TRBV20-1 and TRBJ2-1; TRBD1 agrees at 8 bases. The length of the CDR3 is 13 residues. Germline CDR1 is DFQATT and CDR2 is SNEGSKA (reference sequence). V trimming: 6 bases; J trimming: 7 bases; junction bases outside the gene matches: 8. CDR3 nucleotides: TGCAGTGCCCCCCCCGGACAGGGTAATGAGCAGTTCTTC. It translates to CSAPPGQGNEQFF.

The CDR3 region has the DNA TGTGCCAGCAGGGAGGCAGGGGCCAACACTGAAGCTTTCTTT. Its translation is CASREAGANTEAFF. The rearrangement joins TRBV6-2 or TRBV6-3 to TRBJ1-1; the D gene is possibly TRBD1 (6 bases). This CDR3 contains 14 residues. Trimming took off 6 bases at V and 2 bases at J, with 13 bases between the two ends. Looked up from germline, CDR1 is MNHEY and CDR2 is SVGEGT.

This clonotype was counted a few times. The chain has TRBV5-6 and TRBJ2-1, with D tentatively TRBD1 (5 bases). CDR1 is SGHDT, CDR2 YYEEEE, per germline. With 0 bases removed from V and 10 bases from J, the gap between germline ends came to 11 bases. The CDR3 is 13 amino acids. The CDR3 here is CASSLEGRREQFF. The CDR3 DNA is TGTGCCAGCAGCTTGGAGGGGCGCCGGGAGCAGTTCTTC.

This clonotype occurred a few times. The chain couples TRBV7-9 to TRBJ2-3, with D possibly being TRBD2 (6 bases). The CDR3 sequence is 16 residues long. Germline CDR1 reads SEHNR; CDR2 reads FQNEAQ (reference sequence). The V and J ends lost 4 bases and 5 bases respectively, with 19 bases between them. The CDR3 spells CASSSGLPPQVDTQYF. CDR3 DNA: TGTGCCAGCAGCTCGGGACTTCCACCCCAGGTAGATACGCAGTATTTT. Together with reference TRBV7-9 and TRBJ2-3, the CDR3 gives the full variable domain: DTGVSQNPRHKITKRGQNVTFRCDPISEHNRLYWYRQTLGQGPEFLTYFQNEAQLEKSRLLSDRFSAERPKGSFSTLEIQRTEQGDSAMYLCASSSGLPPQVDTQYFGPGTRLTVL.